The next 15 T cell receptor beta chains were all read from a single sample in a study of CD8 T cells in ankylosing spondylitis. Points from the study as a whole: In ankylosing spondylitis blood, a motif of eight highly homologous TCR beta variants appeared characteristic.

MiXCR was run by TCRdb on the 5' RACE reads, yielding one entry per CDR3 protein. The repertoire holds roughly 700,000 distinct CDR3 sequences, with about 20% as singletons. Their cognate antigens are unknown. Sequenced material: blood, either unsorted or a sorted T cell fraction (not recorded which). These receptors all stem from a male donor with ankylosing spondylitis.

This clonotype was detected only a few times. The chain carries TRBV5-5 and TRBJ2-7; D remains unclear. V lost 5 bases and J 4 bases, leaving 19 bases between the germline ends. The CDR3 contains 15 residues. Germline CDR1 reads SGHKS; CDR2 reads YYEKEE (reference sequence). Here the CDR3 reads CASSPPFPFAYEQYF. The CDR3 coding sequence is TGTGCCAGCAGTCCACCATTCCCGTTTGCTTACGAGCAGTACTTC.

A few counts support this clonotype. The junction departs from germline at one end; a sequencing error may be responsible. This chain joins TRBV5-5 and TRBJ2-1; D is perhaps TRBD2 (6 bases). The CDR3 is made up of 14 amino acids. The germline CDR1 and CDR2 sequences are SGHKS and YYEKEE (reference sequence). CDR3 coding DNA: TGTGCCAGCAGCTTGGCCGGTACCCGAGGACTATGGATCTTC. Translating it yields CASSLAGTRGLWIF.

CDR3 region: CSVGGLAGHSTDTQYF. The CDR3 DNA follows: TGCAGCGTTGGAGGGCTAGCGGGCCATAGCACAGATACGCAGTATTTT. The chain has TRBV29-1 and TRBJ2-3; 8 positions agree with TRBD2. CDR1 and CDR2 (germline): SQVTM, ANQGSEA. The CDR3 extends over 16 amino acids. V was clipped by 4 bases and J by 0 bases; unmatched bases: 9.

This clonotype was observed a handful of times. CDR3 bases: TGTGCCAGCAGTCCCTCTGGAGAAAGCGGGAGGGTTAACACCGGGGAGCTGTTTTTT. Its translation: CASSPSGESGRVNTGELFF. This rearrangement joins TRBV6-1 to TRBJ2-2; 10 bases agree with TRBD2. The CDR3 runs 19 residues. V lost 5 bases, J lost 2 bases, and 14 bases stayed unmatched. Germline lookup yields CDR1 MNHNS and CDR2 SASEGT.

This clonotype was detected only a few times. The genes are TRBV24-1 and TRBJ2-7; 7 nucleotides match TRBD2. This CDR3 region has 20 residues. Germline CDR1 and CDR2: KGHDR and SFDVKD. Germline trimming cut 1 base from V and 0 bases from J; bases unmatched to any gene: 17. In nucleotides, the CDR3 is TGTGCCACCAGTGATTTCCACTCAGCCCCACTAGCGATTAGCTCCTACGAGCAGTACTTC. Translation: CATSDFHSAPLAISSYEQYF.

The chain joins TRBV10-3 to TRBJ2-2; 12 nucleotides line up with TRBD2. The CDR3 loop spans 16 amino acids. Germline V gene data show CDR1 as ENHRY and CDR2 as SYGVKD. V shed 6 bases, J shed 6 bases, and the junction held 8 bases outside the gene matches. The CDR3 region has the DNA TGTGCCATCAGCGACCTAGCGGGGGGGCCTTCCGGGGAGCTGTTTTTT. Translated, it gives CAISDLAGGPSGELFF.

There are a few counts of this clonotype. The chain links TRBV5-5 to TRBJ2-7; 11 bases agree with TRBD2. After removal of 0 bases from V and 2 bases from J, the junction contained 4 bases not matched to a gene. Germline V CDR1 and CDR2: SGHKS, YYEKEE (reference sequence). The CDR3 covers 16 residues. The chain's CDR3 is CASSLAPSGGTYEQYF. The DNA for the CDR3 is TGTGCCAGCAGCTTGGCCCCTAGCGGGGGGACCTACGAGCAGTACTTC. The entire variable domain, with the rest obtained from reference TRBV5-5 and TRBJ2-7, is as follows: DAGVTQSPTHLIKTRGQQVTLRCSPISGHKSVSWYQQVLGQGPQFIFQYYEKEERGRGNFPDRFSARQFPNYSSELNVNALLLGDSALYLCASSLAPSGGTYEQYFGPGTRLTVT.

The chain links TRBV15 to TRBJ2-1; TRBD2 matches at 10 bases. The V gene's germline CDR1 is LNHNV and CDR2 YYDKDF (reference sequence). Losses at the gene ends were 6 bases for V and 6 bases for J; bases not matched to a gene: 11. This CDR3 has 16 residues. CDR3 sequence (DNA): TGTGCCACCAGGGGGAGGCTAGCGGGAGCCCGCAATGAGCAGTTCTTC. It codes for CATRGRLAGARNEQFF.

This chain joins TRBV11-2 and TRBJ2-3; D unresolved. The CDR3 runs to 18 residues. Trimming removed 5 bases at V and 6 bases at J, with 27 bases between. The germline gives CDR1 SGHAT, CDR2 FQNNGV. For the CDR3, the DNA is TGTGCCAGCAGCCCAGGTCCCTCGGCAGGTGATACCCGGGATACGCAGTATTTT. Translated, it gives CASSPGPSAGDTRDTQYF.

The chain recombines TRBV20-1 with TRBJ2-7; 10 bases map to TRBD2. J was trimmed by 4 bases and V by 7 bases; bases with no gene match: 4. The germline V gene has CDR1 DFQATT and CDR2 SNEGSKA (reference sequence). This CDR3 region has 12 residues. The CDR3 protein is CSGLAGFYEQYF. CDR3 nucleotides: TGCAGTGGACTAGCGGGCTTTTACGAGCAGTACTTC.

In its sample, this clonotype was seen a few times. CDR3 in DNA: TGCGCCAGCAGCCAAGATCACCGCTCCTACGAGCAGTACTTC. It yields the protein CASSQDHRSYEQYF. The V and J genes are TRBV4-3 and TRBJ2-7; unclear D gene. Trimming pared 0 bases from V and 0 bases from J, leaving 6 bases between. CDR1 and CDR2 from the germline V gene are LGHNA and YSLEER. This CDR3 is built from 14 residues.

This clonotype was recorded many times. The V gene is TRBV20-1, the J gene TRBJ1-3, with no clear D. V was cut by 1 base and J by 0 bases, with 7 bases left in between. Germline V gene data show CDR1 as DFQATT and CDR2 as SNEGSKA (reference sequence). The CDR3 is made up of 14 amino acids. The DNA of the CDR3 is TGCAGTGCTAGAGGTCCGAGCTCTGGAAACACCATATATTTT. Protein product: CSARGPSSGNTIYF.

The genes are TRBV30 and TRBJ1-2; 9 nucleotides agree with TRBD1. CDR1 is GTSNPN, CDR2 SVGIG, per germline (reference sequence). The CDR3 extends over 12 amino acids. V lost 8 bases, J lost 4 bases, and 5 bases stayed unmatched. CDR3 nucleotides: TGTGCCGGGACAGGGCTTAGCTATGGCTACACCTTC. Protein sequence: CAGTGLSYGYTF.

This clonotype appeared many times. The rearrangement joins TRBV25-1 to TRBJ2-3; a possible D gene is TRBD2 (6 bases). The CDR3 totals 16 residues. V lost 3 bases and J lost 3, with 16 bases in between. CDR1 and CDR2 from the germline V gene are MGHDK and SYGVNS. The CDR3 sequence is CASSDTRTTATDTQYF. Here the CDR3 DNA reads TGTGCCAGCAGTGACACTAGGACTACTGCGACAGATACGCAGTATTTT.

This clonotype has a handful of counts. This chain links TRBV25-1 with TRBJ2-2; the match to TRBD2 covers 9 bases. V was pared by 1 base and J by 3 bases, with 6 bases of the junction left unmatched. CDR3 length: 17 residues. Looked up from germline, CDR1 is MGHDK and CDR2 is SYGVNS. The CDR3 loop reads CASSEWVVAGDTGELFF. CDR3 coding DNA: TGTGCCAGCAGTGAATGGGTGGTAGCGGGGGACACCGGGGAGCTGTTTTTT.